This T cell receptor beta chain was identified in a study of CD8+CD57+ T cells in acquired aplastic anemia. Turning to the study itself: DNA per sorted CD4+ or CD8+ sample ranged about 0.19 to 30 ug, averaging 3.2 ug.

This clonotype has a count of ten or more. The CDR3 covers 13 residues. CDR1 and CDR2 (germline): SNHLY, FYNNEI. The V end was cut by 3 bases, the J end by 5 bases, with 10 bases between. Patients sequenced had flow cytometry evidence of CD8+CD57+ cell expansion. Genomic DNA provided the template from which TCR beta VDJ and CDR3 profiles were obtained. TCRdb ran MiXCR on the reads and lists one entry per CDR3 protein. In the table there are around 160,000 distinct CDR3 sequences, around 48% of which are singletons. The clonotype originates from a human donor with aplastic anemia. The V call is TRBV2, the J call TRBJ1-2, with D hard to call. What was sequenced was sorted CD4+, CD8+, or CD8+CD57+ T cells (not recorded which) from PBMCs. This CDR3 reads CASSDGSLYGYTF. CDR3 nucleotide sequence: TGTGCCAGCAGTGACGGCAGTCTATATGGCTACACCTTC.